This T cell receptor beta chain derives from a study of T cells of healthy individuals. This clonotype showed up many times. TCRdb itself ran the 5' RACE reads through MiXCR, one entry per CDR3 protein. The sample has about 41,000 distinct CDR3 sequences, about 5% seen once; the top ten hold about 10%. Germline values: CDR1 SNHLY, CDR2 FYNNEI. This CDR3 comprises 14 residues. Trimming took 3 bases from V and 10 from J, leaving 17 bases between them. This sequence originates from a human donor in good health. The gene calls are TRBV2 and TRBJ2-3, with D uncertain. CDR3 in DNA: TGTGCCAGCAGTGATTTATTGCGTACCGTGGCGCAGTATTTT. This translates into CASSDLLRTVAQYF.